This T cell receptor beta chain was obtained from a study of OX40 agonist ivuxolimab in advanced cancers. Looking at the study overall: In this trial design, patients received ivuxolimab intravenously at 0.01 to 10 mg/kg every 2 weeks.

The study, taken as a whole, reports: The authors did not determine the antigen specificity of the expanded peripheral T cells. Clonal expansion from baseline to week 6 occurred in both CD4+ and CD8+ T cells.

Some clones are missing from TCRdb's copy, which holds only in-frame ones; the method was immunoSEQ multiplex PCR. Counted here are 60,000 to 65,000 clones, approximately 85% occurring once; the ten biggest clones make up over 7.5%. Systemic immunosuppression or a history of autoimmune disease excluded patients. Germline V lookup: CDR1 MRHNA, CDR2 SNTAGT. V dropped 5 bases and J dropped 8 bases, with 16 bases sitting between them. The CDR3 spans 14 residues. To note about this clone: Its antigen is not known.

Sequenced here: CD4+ or CD8+ T cells sorted from blood, sampled in a trial of the OX40 agonist ivuxolimab. This TCR came from an adult with an advanced solid tumor such as melanoma, head and neck, liver or kidney cancer. V is TRBV6-4 and J is TRBJ2-1, with D possibly TRBD1 on 5 matching bases. In nucleotides, the CDR3 is TGTGCCAGCAGTCGTAATGTGGGCAGGGATGAGCAGTTCTTC. Translation: CASSRNVGRDEQFF.